This T cell receptor (beta chain) originates from a study of T cell changes during pregnancy in multiple sclerosis. TCRdb's copy holds only in-frame clones and misses some; the assay was immunoSEQ multiplex PCR. The sample consists of approximately 44,000 clones, roughly 92% of them appearing once. Germline-derived CDR1 and CDR2 are KGHSH and LQKENI. The CDR3 is 15 amino acids. V shed 3 bases and J 4 bases; nucleotides not matched to a gene: 4. This TCR came from a female donor with multiple sclerosis, enrolled in a pregnancy study. Source: CD4+ T cells from peripheral blood mononuclear cells, taken in the first trimester of pregnancy. This chain joins TRBV18 and TRBJ1-3; 9 nucleotides line up with TRBD1. CDR3 sequence reads: CASSPGTGSGNTIYF. CDR3 bases: TGTGCCAGCTCACCCGGGACAGGGTCAGGAAACACCATATATTTT. The full variable domain, with the rest looked up from reference TRBV18 and TRBJ1-3, is NAGVMQNPRHLVRRRGQEARLRCSPMKGHSHVYWYRQLPEEGLKFMVYLQKENIIDESGMPKERFSAEFPKEGPSILRIQQVVRGDSAAYFCASSPGTGSGNTIYFGEGSWLTVV.